This TCR beta chain appears in the sequencing data of a study of cytomegalovirus exposure and HLA in healthy donors (dated by TCRdb to 2016 to 2017). About the investigation overall: In an earlier analysis of around 540 of the donors, around 300 Gb of sequence data and 95 million to 130 million unique TCR beta sequences from 150 million to 200 million T cells were reported. HLA typing covered class I and class II loci at four-digit resolution. Rather than using new phenotypic data, the later analysis identified candidate immune exposures from TCR beta sequences and from how often those sequences occurred across donors. The number of typed donors differed by locus: about 629-630 for A, B, C, DRB1 and DQB1; roughly 510 for DQA1; 606 for DPA1; and around 470 for DPB1. Besides the first cohort of roughly 640 subjects, a separate validation cohort made up of 95 to 150 different subjects was used. All discovery cohort repertoires had been generated on a single sequencing platform. Among the roughly 400 genotyped donors, more than 70% belonged to the genetic ancestry cluster associated with self-reported Caucasian donors. In a later genetic analysis, genome-wide SNP genotypes for about three fifths of the roughly 670 donors were used, and that subset was treated as a discovery cohort. Roughly 300 gigabases of sequencing data and 70 million to 85 million unique TCR sequences were included in an early release covering several hundred HLA-typed donors. A later analysis re-analyzed previously published TCR beta repertoires from hundreds of donors and added high-resolution HLA genotyping to study TCR occurrence patterns. On average, about 200,000 unique TCR beta nucleotide sequences were sequenced per donor among 398 genotyped donors of the cohort, with roughly 18% of those sequences being non-productive. The study aimed to test whether cataloging public T cell receptors could reveal signatures of past pathogen exposure. Roughly 5 DR-DQ haplotypes were handled as single units for association and clustering, since linkage in the cohort was strong. To decide whether each TCR beta V gene segment behaved as functional or pseudogenic, an earlier analysis of approximately 620 of the donors relied on high-throughput TCR beta sequencing. The study used immunosequencing to profile the T cell repertoires of 600 to 850 subjects and linked those repertoires to cytomegalovirus serostatus. To predict cytomegalovirus infection status, the study brought together high-throughput TCR immunosequencing, statistical association of individual TCRs with disease status, and machine learning. Donor age, sex, ethnicity and CMV serostatus were compiled together with the repertoire data. General conclusions and limits of the study: Because some donors lacked HLA typing at each locus, the association tests relied only on the typed subset. Broadly in line with IMGT annotations, most TCR beta V segments showed up in productive rearrangements about 87% or about 30% of the time in an earlier analysis of approximately 640 of the donors. A later analysis reported that several top co-occurrence clusters appeared linked to parvovirus B19, influenza, CMV and Epstein-Barr virus. In a later analysis, HLA-associated TCR beta chains were found to be more clonally expanded and to have lower generation probabilities than equally common non-associated chains. In a later analysis, about 16,000 TCR beta sequences were associated with specific HLA alleles at a false discovery rate of 0.05. A further reported finding was that TCR beta sequences accurately predicted the HLA-A and HLA-B alleles for most subjects in the first cohort. V-gene and J-gene trimming of TCR beta chains was associated with a missense DCLRE1C variant in a later genetic analysis, and the association was replicated in an independent cohort. According to a later analysis, TCR association rates differed among HLA loci, with DRB1 alleles showing the most associated TCRs and HLA-C alleles showing the fewest. Correlated functional status among segregating V segments might reflect linkage disequilibrium, but an unknown experimental factor could not be ruled out. Seventeen rarely observed V segments, including chromosome 9 orphons, were excluded from the earlier analysis of approximately 500 of the donors because counts were too low. Sequencing depth was assumed to be roughly uniform across donors in the presence/absence analyses, though that assumption may not hold. In a later analysis, most CMV-associated TCR beta chains were found to appear HLA-restricted, with HLA associations seemingly driven largely by CMV exposure. A later genetic analysis reported fewer N-insertions in productive TCRs among donors in an Asian-associated ancestry cluster than the roughly 700-donor mean. Cytomegalovirus status was reported to be diagnosed by the classifier with high specificity and sensitivity in both the original and validation cohorts. Assigning TCR associations to individual alleles was difficult when HLA alleles, especially DR and DQ, strongly co-occurred. A few of the identified cytomegalovirus-associated TCR beta chains were confirmed in vitro to be specific for cytomegalovirus antigens. This cohort had only TCR beta chains sequenced, and the lack of alpha or paired-chain data limited which features could be detected. The authors suggested that the approach could potentially be generalized to other disease states and immunological phenotypes. A group of highly shared sequence variants was considered likely to be a technical artifact of the sequencing pipeline. CMV serostatus was the only immune exposure information available for the cohort. Some IMGT-functional V segments, including TRBV6-2 and TRBV6-3, could not be told apart with the 87-base-pair reads, so those segments were excluded. A total of about 150 TCR beta chains were listed by the study as associated with cytomegalovirus. Across donors, most TCR sequences were observed very rarely, whereas some public TCRs were present in many individuals.

In total, fewer than 750 healthy bone marrow donors made up the cohort. All cohort members were sampled while nominally healthy, although unrecorded immune exposures were likely present. The donor tested CMV seronegative and was one of the 352 seronegative cohort members. Every donor gave a peripheral blood sample, and the peripheral blood mononuclear cells from that sample were used for TCR beta sequencing. The Qiagen DNeasy Blood Extraction Kit was used to extract genomic DNA from the blood cell samples. Worth noting for this clone: Its cognate antigen has yet to be identified. Base qualities were left out, and no much larger clone turns up one base away.

Libraries were prepared through the immunoSEQ multiplex PCR assay. A mixture of 60 forward primers for TCR Vbeta segments and 13 reverse primers for TCR Jbeta segments was used in the multiplex PCR. The CDR3 region of rearranged TCR beta genes was amplified from genomic DNA by a multiplex PCR assay. The amplified TCR beta libraries were sequenced on the Illumina HiSeq System as 87-base-pair reads. The authors' pipeline ran thus. A later analysis tallied around 87 million unique TCR beta chains across the 550 to 850 repertoires, and around 9.9 million of those chains were shared by two or more donors. A nearest-neighbor algorithm error-corrected the raw reads and collapsed the reads into unique sequences, merging closely related sequences to remove PCR and sequencing errors. Alignment of CDR3 sequences to IMGT reference sequences was used to assign V, D and J gene segments. For a sequence to be retained, at least a six-nucleotide match to both a V gene segment and a J gene segment was required. Rearrangements were classified as productive when the CDR3 lacked stop codons and remained in frame with V and J, and all other rearrangements were classified as non-productive. Following IMGT convention, CDR3 was defined as the stretch from the second conserved V-encoded cysteine up to the conserved J-encoded phenylalanine. Sequences without an unambiguous match to a single V gene segment were excluded from the earlier analysis of approximately 560 of the donors. An earlier analysis of approximately 590 of the donors classified V segments as functional when productive rearrangements were above 56.7% and as segregating when the standard deviation between donors was above 5%. To diagnose cytomegalovirus status from the catalog of TCR beta chain sequences, a statistical classification framework was built. A later analysis assigned V and J genes by comparing TCR nucleotide sequences with IMGT/GENE-DB human TR gene sequences. In a later analysis, CDR3 sequences and most-parsimonious VDJ recombination scenarios were assigned using the TCRdist pipeline. In a later analysis, every TCR beta chain was defined by the combination of its CDR3 amino acid sequence and its V-gene family, and reads without a unique V-gene family were dropped. As a way to deal with suspected cross-contamination and a sequencing artifact, a later analysis dropped approximately 590 nucleotide sequences that were highly shared and had low generation probability. In a later analysis, a clonal expansion index for each public chain was calculated from normalized within-repertoire ranks of inferred template counts. A later analysis computed generation probabilities with a VDJ recombination model fitted to out-of-frame rearrangements, and checked the results against IGoR. In a later analysis, TCR-TCR, TCR-HLA and TCR-CMV co-occurrence was scored with hypergeometric tests, and a repertoire-size bias correction was applied to TCR pairs. False discovery rates were estimated in a later analysis by permuting HLA or CMV assignments 20 times. In a later analysis, co-occurring TCRs were grouped with DBSCAN, and TCRdist sequence similarity was added when clustering was performed within HLA-allele-positive subsets. Repertoires with fewer than 30,000 or more than 120,000 public chains, plus five repertoires with anomalous nucleotide sharing, were excluded from co-occurrence clustering. TCRdb provides this immuneACCESS table in a form limited to in-frame rearrangements. Some clones are lacking; in checked studies, under half of them reflect an unresolved V gene, and why the rest are absent is not known. V and J calls plus clone size are reproduced from that table; the DNA served to infer D and trimming. In all, the sample holds about 220,000 clones, and over 80% of those were seen once. The ten largest clones take up 0.71% of the sample.

The germline V gene gives CDR1 as MNHEY and CDR2 as SVGAGI. V and J are trimmed by 2 bases and 3 bases, and the gene matches miss 1 base of the junction. Reading from cysteine to phenylalanine, the CDR3 counts 14 amino acids. Only CDR3 DNA remains: 42 bases, in frame from the first base. Material for sequencing was PBMCs. The TCR sequence derives from a boy aged 2 to 10 in good health and CMV-seronegative. The rearranged segments are TRBV6-5 and TRBJ2-7, with 10 central nucleotides matching TRBD1. The encoded CDR3 is CASSYGTGVYEQYF. The nucleotide sequence is given as TGTGCCAGCAGTTACGGGACAGGGGTCTACGAGCAGTACTTC.